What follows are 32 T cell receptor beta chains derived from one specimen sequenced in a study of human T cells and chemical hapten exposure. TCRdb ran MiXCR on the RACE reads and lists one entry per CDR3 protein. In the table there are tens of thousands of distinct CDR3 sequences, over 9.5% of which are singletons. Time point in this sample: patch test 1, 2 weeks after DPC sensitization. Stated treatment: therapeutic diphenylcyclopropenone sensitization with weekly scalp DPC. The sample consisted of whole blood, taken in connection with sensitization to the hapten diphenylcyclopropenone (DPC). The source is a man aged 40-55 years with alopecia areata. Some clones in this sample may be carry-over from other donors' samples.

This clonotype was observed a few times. For the CDR3, the DNA is TGTGCCAGCAGTTACAGTTTGAGGGAGCAGTTCTTC. Translated: CASSYSLREQFF. This chain connects TRBV6-2 or TRBV6-3 to TRBJ2-1, with D unclear. This CDR3 has 12 residues. Trimming removed 2 bases at V and 10 bases at J, with 9 bases between. Germline CDR1 MNHEY, CDR2 SVGEGT.

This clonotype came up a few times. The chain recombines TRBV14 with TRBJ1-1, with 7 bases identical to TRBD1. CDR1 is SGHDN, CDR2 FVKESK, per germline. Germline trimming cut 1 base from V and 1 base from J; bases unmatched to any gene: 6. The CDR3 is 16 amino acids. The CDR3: CASSQVGDRSNTEAFF. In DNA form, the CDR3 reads TGTGCCAGCAGCCAAGTTGGGGACAGATCGAACACTGAAGCTTTCTTT.

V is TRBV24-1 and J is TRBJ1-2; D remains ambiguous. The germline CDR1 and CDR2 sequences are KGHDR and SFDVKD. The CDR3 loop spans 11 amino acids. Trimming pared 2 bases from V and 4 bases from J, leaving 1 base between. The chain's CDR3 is CATSDSYGYTF. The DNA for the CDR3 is TGTGCCACCAGTGATTCCTATGGCTACACCTTC.

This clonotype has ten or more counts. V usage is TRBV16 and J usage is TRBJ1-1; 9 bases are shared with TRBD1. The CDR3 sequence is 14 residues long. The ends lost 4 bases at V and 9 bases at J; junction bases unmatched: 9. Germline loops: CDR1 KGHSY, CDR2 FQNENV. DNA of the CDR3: TGTGCCAGCAGCCCTAGGACAGGGGCTTACAAAGCTTTCTTT. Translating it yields CASSPRTGAYKAFF. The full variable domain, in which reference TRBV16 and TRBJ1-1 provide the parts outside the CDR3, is GEEVAQTPKHLVRGEGQKAKLYCAPIKGHSYVFWYQQVLKNEFKFLISFQNENVFDETGMPKERFSAKCLPNSPCSLEIQATKLEDSAVYFCASSPRTGAYKAFFGQGTRLTVV.

Here the CDR3 DNA reads TGTGCCAGTAGTAGGCAGGGGGCAAGACTGTTTTTT. Translation: CASSRQGARLFF. V gene TRBV19 combines with J gene TRBJ1-4; 8 nucleotides line up with TRBD1. Germline V gives CDR1 LNHDA, CDR2 SQIVND (reference sequence). The CDR3 extends over 12 amino acids. The junction had 5 bases not matched to a gene; V was cut back by 4 bases and J by 13 bases.

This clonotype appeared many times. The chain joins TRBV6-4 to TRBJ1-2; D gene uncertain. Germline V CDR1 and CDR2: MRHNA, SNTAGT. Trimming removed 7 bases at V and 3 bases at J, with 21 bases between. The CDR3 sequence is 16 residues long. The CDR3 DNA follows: TGTGCCAGCATTCAGACGGTCCCAGCCCACGACTATGGCTACACCTTC. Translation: CASIQTVPAHDYGYTF.

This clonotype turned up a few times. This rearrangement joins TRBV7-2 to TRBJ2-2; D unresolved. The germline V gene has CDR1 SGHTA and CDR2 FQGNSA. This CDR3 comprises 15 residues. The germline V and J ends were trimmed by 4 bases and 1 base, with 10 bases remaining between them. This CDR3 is CASSSRLGNTGELFF. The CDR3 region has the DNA TGTGCCAGCAGCTCTAGATTGGGGAACACCGGGGAGCTGTTTTTT.

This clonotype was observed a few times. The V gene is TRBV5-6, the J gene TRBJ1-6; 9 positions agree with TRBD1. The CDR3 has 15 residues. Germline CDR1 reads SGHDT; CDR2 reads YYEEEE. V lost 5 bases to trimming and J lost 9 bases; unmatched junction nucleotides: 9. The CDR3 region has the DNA TGTGCCAGCAGGCAACGGACAGGGGTGGGTTCACCCCTCCACTTT. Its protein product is CASRQRTGVGSPLHF. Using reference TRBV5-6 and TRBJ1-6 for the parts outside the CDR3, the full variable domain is DAGVTQSPTHLIKTRGQQVTLRCSPKSGHDTVSWYQQALGQGPQFIFQYYEEEERQRGNFPDRFSGHQFPNYSSELNVNALLLGDSALYLCASRQRTGVGSPLHFGNGTRLTVT.

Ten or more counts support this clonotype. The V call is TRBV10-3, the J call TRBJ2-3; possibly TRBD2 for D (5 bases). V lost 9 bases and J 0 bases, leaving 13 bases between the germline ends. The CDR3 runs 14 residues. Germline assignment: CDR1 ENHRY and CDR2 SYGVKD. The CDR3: CAMTATTSTDTQYF. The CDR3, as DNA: TGTGCCATGACTGCGACTACTAGCACAGATACGCAGTATTTT.

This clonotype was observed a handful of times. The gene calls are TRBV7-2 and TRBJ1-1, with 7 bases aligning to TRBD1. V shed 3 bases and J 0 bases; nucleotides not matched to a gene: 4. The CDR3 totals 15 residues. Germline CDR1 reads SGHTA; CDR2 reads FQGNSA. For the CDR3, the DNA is TGTGCCAGCAGCTTCAGACAGGGAGTGAACACTGAAGCTTTCTTT. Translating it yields CASSFRQGVNTEAFF.

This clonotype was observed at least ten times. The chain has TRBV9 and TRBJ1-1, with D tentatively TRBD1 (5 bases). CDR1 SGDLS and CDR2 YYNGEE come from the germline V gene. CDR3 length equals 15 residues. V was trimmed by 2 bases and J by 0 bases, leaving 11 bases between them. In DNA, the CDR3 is TGTGCCAGCAGCGTCTCCGGGACGGTGAACACTGAAGCTTTCTTT. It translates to CASSVSGTVNTEAFF. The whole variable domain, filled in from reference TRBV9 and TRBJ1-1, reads DSGVTQTPKHLITATGQRVTLRCSPRSGDLSVYWYQQSLDQGLQFLIQYYNGEERAKGNILERFSAQQFPDLHSELNLSSLELGDSALYFCASSVSGTVNTEAFFGQGTRLTVV.

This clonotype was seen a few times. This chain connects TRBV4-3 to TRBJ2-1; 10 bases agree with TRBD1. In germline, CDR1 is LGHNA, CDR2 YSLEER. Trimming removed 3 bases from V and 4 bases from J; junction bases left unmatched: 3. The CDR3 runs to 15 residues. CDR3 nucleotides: TGCGCCAGCAGCCAGGACAGGGGGGGGTACAATGAGCAGTTCTTC. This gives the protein CASSQDRGGYNEQFF.

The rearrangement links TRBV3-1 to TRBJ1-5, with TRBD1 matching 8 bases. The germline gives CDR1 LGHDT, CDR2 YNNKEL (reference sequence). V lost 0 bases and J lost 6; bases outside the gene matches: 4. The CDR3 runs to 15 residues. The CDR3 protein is CASSQEATGVQPQHF. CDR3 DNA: TGTGCCAGCAGCCAAGAAGCGACAGGGGTTCAGCCCCAGCATTTT.

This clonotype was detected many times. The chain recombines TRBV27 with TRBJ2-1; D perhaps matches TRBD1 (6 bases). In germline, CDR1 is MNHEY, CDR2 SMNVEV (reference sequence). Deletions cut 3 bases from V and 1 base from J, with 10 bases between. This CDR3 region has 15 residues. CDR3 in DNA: TGTGCCAGCAGTTTGGACAGAGGGTCCTACAATGAGCAGTTCTTC. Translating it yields CASSLDRGSYNEQFF.

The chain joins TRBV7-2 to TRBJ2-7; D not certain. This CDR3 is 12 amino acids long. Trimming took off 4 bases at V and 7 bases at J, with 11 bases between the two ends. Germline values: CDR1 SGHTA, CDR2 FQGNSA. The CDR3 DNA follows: TGTGCCAGCAGCTCCTTCAAGGCGGAGCAGTACTTC. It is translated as CASSSFKAEQYF.

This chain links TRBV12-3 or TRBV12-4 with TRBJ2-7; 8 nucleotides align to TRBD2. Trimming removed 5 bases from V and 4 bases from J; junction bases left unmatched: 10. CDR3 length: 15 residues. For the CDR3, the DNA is TGTGCCAGCAGTCTACTCCAGCGGGAGTCGTACGAGCAGTACTTC. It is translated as CASSLLQRESYEQYF.

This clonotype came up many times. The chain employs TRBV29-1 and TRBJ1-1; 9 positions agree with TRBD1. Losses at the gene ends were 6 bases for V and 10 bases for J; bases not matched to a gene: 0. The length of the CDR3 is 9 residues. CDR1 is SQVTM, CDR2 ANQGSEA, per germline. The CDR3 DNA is TGCAGCGTGGACAGGGGAGCTTTCTTT. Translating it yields CSVDRGAFF.

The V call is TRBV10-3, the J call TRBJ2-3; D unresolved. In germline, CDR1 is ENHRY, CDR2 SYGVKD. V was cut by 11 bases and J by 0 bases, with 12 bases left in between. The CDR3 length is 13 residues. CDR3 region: CALAVSSTDTQYF. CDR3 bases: TGTGCCTTAGCCGTCTCAAGCACAGATACGCAGTATTTT.

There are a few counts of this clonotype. The CDR3 sequence is CASSLATPADTQYF. CDR3 in DNA: TGTGCCAGCAGCTTAGCTACTCCAGCCGATACGCAGTATTTT. This chain uses TRBV7-9 with TRBJ2-3; D is undetermined. This CDR3 comprises 14 residues. Trimming shortened V by 0 bases and J by 6 bases, and 10 bases separated the two germline ends. Germline V gene data show CDR1 as SEHNR and CDR2 as FQNEAQ (reference sequence).

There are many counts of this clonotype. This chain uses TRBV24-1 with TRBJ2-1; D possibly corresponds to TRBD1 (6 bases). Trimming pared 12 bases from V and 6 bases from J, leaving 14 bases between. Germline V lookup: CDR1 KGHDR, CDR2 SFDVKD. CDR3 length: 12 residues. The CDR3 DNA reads TGTGCCTCAAGGGGGTTCGGCAATGAGCAGTTCTTC. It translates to CASRGFGNEQFF.

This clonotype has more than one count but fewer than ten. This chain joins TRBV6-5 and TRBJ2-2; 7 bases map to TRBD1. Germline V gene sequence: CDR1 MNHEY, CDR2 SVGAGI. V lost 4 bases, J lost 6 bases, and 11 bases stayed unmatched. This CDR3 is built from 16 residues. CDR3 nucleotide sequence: TGTGCCAGCAGTTTCTCGGACAGGATAAAGTCCGGGGAGCTGTTTTTT. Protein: CASSFSDRIKSGELFF.

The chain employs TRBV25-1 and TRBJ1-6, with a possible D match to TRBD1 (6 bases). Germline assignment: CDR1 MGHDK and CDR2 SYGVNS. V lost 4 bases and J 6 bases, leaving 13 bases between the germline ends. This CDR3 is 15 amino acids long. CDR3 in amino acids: CASSVSDSPNSPLHF. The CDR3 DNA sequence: TGTGCCAGCAGTGTCTCGGACAGCCCTAATTCACCCCTCCACTTT.

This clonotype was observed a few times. This chain's CDR3 is CASSLYLNYGYTF. The CDR3 nucleotides read TGTGCCAGCAGTTTATATCTTAACTATGGCTACACCTTC. The chain joins TRBV27 to TRBJ1-2; D is undetermined. V was cut by 1 base and J by 1 base, with 4 bases left in between. From germline, CDR1 is MNHEY and CDR2 SMNVEV (reference sequence). The CDR3 contains 13 residues.

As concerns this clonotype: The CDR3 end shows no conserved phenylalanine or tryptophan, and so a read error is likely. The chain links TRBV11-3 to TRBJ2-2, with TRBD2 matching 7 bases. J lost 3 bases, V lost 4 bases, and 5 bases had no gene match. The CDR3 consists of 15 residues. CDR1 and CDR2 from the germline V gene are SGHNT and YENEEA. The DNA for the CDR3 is TGTGCCAGCAGCTCCAGACTAGCAGACACCGGGGAGCTGTTTTTG. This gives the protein CASSSRLADTGELFL.

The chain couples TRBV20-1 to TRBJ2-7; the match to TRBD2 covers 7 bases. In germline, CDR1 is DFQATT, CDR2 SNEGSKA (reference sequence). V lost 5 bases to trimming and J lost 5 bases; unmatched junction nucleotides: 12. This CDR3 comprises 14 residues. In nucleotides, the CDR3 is TGCAGTGCTCTGAACACTAGGGAGGGACACGAGCAGTACTTC. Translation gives CSALNTREGHEQYF.

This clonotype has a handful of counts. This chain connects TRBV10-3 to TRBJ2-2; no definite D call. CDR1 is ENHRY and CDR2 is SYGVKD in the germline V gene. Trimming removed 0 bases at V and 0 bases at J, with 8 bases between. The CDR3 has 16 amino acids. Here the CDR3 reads CAISESLRANTGELFF. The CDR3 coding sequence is TGTGCCATCAGTGAGTCATTAAGAGCGAACACCGGGGAGCTGTTTTTT.

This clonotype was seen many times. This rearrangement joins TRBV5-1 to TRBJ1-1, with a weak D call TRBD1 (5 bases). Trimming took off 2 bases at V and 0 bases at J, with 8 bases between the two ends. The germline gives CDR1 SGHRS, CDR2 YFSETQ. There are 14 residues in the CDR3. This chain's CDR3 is CASSLDSMNTEAFF. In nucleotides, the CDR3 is TGCGCCAGCAGCTTAGACAGCATGAACACTGAAGCTTTCTTT.

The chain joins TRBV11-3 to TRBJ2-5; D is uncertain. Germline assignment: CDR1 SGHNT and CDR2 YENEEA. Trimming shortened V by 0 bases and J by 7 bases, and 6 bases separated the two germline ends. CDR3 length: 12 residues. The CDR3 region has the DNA TGTGCCAGCAGCTTAGATCGGGTGACCCAGTACTTC. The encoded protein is CASSLDRVTQYF.

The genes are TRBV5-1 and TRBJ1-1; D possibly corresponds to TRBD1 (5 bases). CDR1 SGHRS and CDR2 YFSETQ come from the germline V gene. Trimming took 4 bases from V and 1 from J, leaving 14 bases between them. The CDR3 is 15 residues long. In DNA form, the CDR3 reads TGCGCCAGCAGCCCCACAGGAATGACGAACACTGAAGCTTTCTTT. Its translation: CASSPTGMTNTEAFF.

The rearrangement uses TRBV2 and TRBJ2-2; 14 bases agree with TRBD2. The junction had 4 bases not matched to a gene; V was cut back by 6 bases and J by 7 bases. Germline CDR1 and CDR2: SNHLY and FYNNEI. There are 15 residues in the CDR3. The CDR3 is CASRGTSGSHGELFF. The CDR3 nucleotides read TGTGCCAGCAGAGGGACTAGCGGGAGTCACGGGGAGCTGTTTTTT. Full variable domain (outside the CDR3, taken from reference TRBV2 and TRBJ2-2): EPEVTQTPSHQVTQMGQEVILRCVPISNHLYFYWYRQILGQKVEFLVSFYNNEISEKSEIFDDQFSVERPDGSNFTLKIRSTKLEDSAMYFCASRGTSGSHGELFFGEGSRLTVL.

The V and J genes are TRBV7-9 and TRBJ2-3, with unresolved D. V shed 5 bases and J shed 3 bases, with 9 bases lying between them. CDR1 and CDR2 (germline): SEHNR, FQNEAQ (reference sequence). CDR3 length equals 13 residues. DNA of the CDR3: TGTGCCAGCAGCCCAAAGGGTACAGATACGCAGTATTTT. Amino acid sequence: CASSPKGTDTQYF.

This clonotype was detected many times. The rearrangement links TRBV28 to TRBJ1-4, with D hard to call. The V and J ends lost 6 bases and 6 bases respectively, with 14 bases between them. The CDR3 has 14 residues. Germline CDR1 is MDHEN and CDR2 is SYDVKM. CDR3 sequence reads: CASSPAENHEKLFF. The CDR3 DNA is TGTGCCAGCAGCCCGGCGGAGAATCATGAAAAACTGTTTTTT.